These T cell receptor beta chains were read from a single sample in a study of cytomegalovirus exposure and HLA in healthy donors. TCRdb's copy holds only in-frame clones and misses some; the assay was immunoSEQ multiplex PCR. The sample includes around 78,000 clones, about 78% of them seen just once. The sequenced material came from PBMCs. Every receptor here comes from a male donor in good health and CMV-seronegative. The CDR3 runs from the conserved cysteine through the conserved F or W. D genes are given only for firm matches. Size is stated for part of the rows, as once, few or many counts, or as a class when the clone is expanded.

d_call	clone_size	v_call	j_call	cdr3_nt	cdr3_aa
TRBD1	.	TRBV5-4	TRBJ1-5	TGTGCCAGCAGCTCACAGGGGAGCAATCAGCCCCAGCATTTT	CASSSQGSNQPQHF
.	.	TRBV5-1	TRBJ2-3	TGCGCCAGCAGGAAGGCCGGAGGGGTCGGGTGGGGCACTAGCACAGATACGCAGTATTTT	CASRKAGGVGWGTSTDTQYF
.	.	TRBV18	TRBJ1-2	TGTGCCAGCTCACCATCGAGCAGGACTAGCCACACCTTC	CASSPSSRTSHTF
TRBD1	.	TRBV6-5	TRBJ1-5	TGTGCCAGCGGGATAGGACAGGGGGCGAATCAGCCCCAGCATTTT	CASGIGQGANQPQHF
.	.	TRBV5-6	TRBJ1-1	TGTGCCAGCAGCTTGGGTACAGTGAACACTGAAGCTTTCTTT	CASSLGTVNTEAFF
.	.	TRBV19	TRBJ2-2	TGTGCCAGTAGTTGGGGTACAGGACCGAACACCGGGGAGCTGTTTTTT	CASSWGTGPNTGELFF
TRBD1	.	TRBV6-6	TRBJ1-1	TGTGCCAGCAGGCGGGGACAGGAGAACACTGAAGCTTTCTTT	CASRRGQENTEAFF
.	.	TRBV5-4	TRBJ1-6	TGTGCCAGCAGCTTGGTCGCGGATTCACCCCTCCACTTT	CASSLVADSPLHF
.	.	TRBV4-3	TRBJ2-1	TGCGCCAGCAGCCAAGAAGCCAGGGGAATGGCCGACAATGAGCAGTTCTTC	CASSQEARGMADNEQFF
.	.	TRBV7-2	TRBJ1-6	TGTGCCAGCAGCTTAACCTTACAGGGTTCAAGCTCCTATAATTCACCCCTCCACTTT	CASSLTLQGSSSYNSPLHF
.	.	TRBV7-6	TRBJ2-1	TGTGCCAGCAGCTTGAGGTTGGGGAGTGAGCAGTTCTTC	CASSLRLGSEQFF
TRBD1	.	TRBV9	TRBJ2-2	TGTGCCAGCAGCTATACAGGGGGCTCGGGCACCGGGGAGCTGTTTTTT	CASSYTGGSGTGELFF
TRBD2	once	TRBV9	TRBJ2-1	TGTGCCAGCAGCGTGGGACTAGCGGGGTGGGATGAGCAGTTCTTC	CASSVGLAGWDEQFF
.	.	TRBV7-9	TRBJ2-1	TGTGCCAGCAGCTTAGACAACTACAATGAGCAGTTCTTC	CASSLDNYNEQFF
.	few	TRBV18	TRBJ2-3	TGTGCCAGCTCAGAGGGGGTATTGGGCACAGATACGCAGTATTTT	CASSEGVLGTDTQYF
.	.	TRBV2	TRBJ1-2	TGTGCCAGCATGGCGGAACAGGTCGGCTATGGCTACACCTTC	CASMAEQVGYGYTF
TRBD2	once	TRBV13	TRBJ2-1	TGTGCCAGCAGCTTGGGACTAGCGGGTGGGAATGAGCAGTTCTTC	CASSLGLAGGNEQFF
.	.	TRBV7-2	TRBJ2-3	TGTGCCAGCAGCTTACTTGGGGGCCGGACAGATACGCAGTATTTT	CASSLLGGRTDTQYF
.	.	TRBV2	TRBJ1-4	TGTGCCGGTCAAGCATATAATGAAAAACTGTTTTTT	CAGQAYNEKLFF
.	.	TRBV7-2	TRBJ2-2	TGTGCCAGCAGCTTAGCAAGAGATACCGGGGAGCTGTTTTTT	CASSLARDTGELFF
TRBD2	.	TRBV5-1	TRBJ2-3	TGCGCCAGCAGCAGGAGCGGGGGGGCAGCAGATACGCAGTATTTT	CASSRSGGAADTQYF
TRBD2	.	TRBV2	TRBJ2-1	TGTGCCAGCCGAGCCGGCGAGCGGGAGGTCCCCTACAATGAGCAGTTCTTC	CASRAGEREVPYNEQFF
TRBD1	.	TRBV28	TRBJ1-2	TGTGCCAGCAGAAAGACAGGGGAGGGTAACTATGGCTACACCTTC	CASRKTGEGNYGYTF
TRBD1	.	TRBV7-8	TRBJ2-4	TGTGCCAGCAGCCTAGTCGAGAGACAGGGTGCCGATAAAAACATTCAGTACTTC	CASSLVERQGADKNIQYF
TRBD2	.	TRBV7-6	TRBJ2-7	TGTGCCAGCAGCCTGGGACTAGCGGGAGAGGGTCCCTACGAGCAGTACTTC	CASSLGLAGEGPYEQYF
.	.	TRBV30	TRBJ1-2	TGTGCCTGGAGGCGAGGAGAACCATATGGCTACACCTTC	CAWRRGEPYGYTF
TRBD2	.	TRBV5-1	TRBJ2-7	TGCGCCAGCAGCTTGCGGGCGGGAGGGCCCGGTTACGAGCAGTACTTC	CASSLRAGGPGYEQYF
TRBD2	.	TRBV4-1	TRBJ2-4	TGCGCCAGCCCGGGACTAGCGGCGGAAAACATTCAGTACTTC	CASPGLAAENIQYF
TRBD2	.	TRBV19	TRBJ2-7	TGTGCCAGTAGCCGACCCGGAAGCGGGAGTTACGAGCAGTACTTC	CASSRPGSGSYEQYF
TRBD1	.	TRBV6-5	TRBJ2-7	TGTGCCAGCAGTTGGGACAGAGAAAACTACGAGCAGTACTTC	CASSWDRENYEQYF
TRBD2	.	TRBV5-1	TRBJ2-7	TGCGCCAGCAGCTTGGCCCTAGCGGGAGGGTTGACCCACGAGCAGTACTTC	CASSLALAGGLTHEQYF
.	.	TRBV11-2	TRBJ2-3	TGTGCCAGCAGCCGCGGGTCGCTAGGTACAGATACGCAGTATTTT	CASSRGSLGTDTQYF
.	.	TRBV6-1	TRBJ1-4	TGTGCCAGCAGTTCCGGGTCTGGCTCTGAAAAACTGTTTTTT	CASSSGSGSEKLFF
TRBD1	.	TRBV5-8	TRBJ1-1	TGTGCCACGCAGGGACAGGGATTTTCGGGAACTGAAGCTTTCTTT	CATQGQGFSGTEAFF
.	.	TRBV15	TRBJ1-1	TGTGCCACCAGCAGAAATGACAGGAACACTGAAGCTTTCTTT	CATSRNDRNTEAFF
TRBD1	.	TRBV30	TRBJ2-7	TGTGCCTGGAATCCTGACAGGGGCGACTACGAGCAGTACTTC	CAWNPDRGDYEQYF
.	few	TRBV15	TRBJ1-1	TGTGCCATCCACGAGGAACTTACAGGGAGTCGGACTGAAGCTTTCTTT	CAIHEELTGSRTEAFF
TRBD1	few	TRBV6-5	TRBJ1-1	TGTGCCAGCAGTCGACAGGGTACGACTTTCTTT	CASSRQGTTFF
TRBD1	.	TRBV30	TRBJ1-2	TGTGCCTGGAGTGGGACAGGAGCTAACTATGGCTACACCTTC	CAWSGTGANYGYTF
TRBD1	once	TRBV7-3	TRBJ1-6	TGTGCCAGCAGCTTAGGACAGGGACCCGATTCACCCCTCCACTTT	CASSLGQGPDSPLHF
.	.	TRBV4-2	TRBJ1-1	TGTGCCAGCAGCCGTTCTTCGGCGGGGGGTGATGAAGCTTTCTTT	CASSRSSAGGDEAFF
.	once	TRBV19	TRBJ1-5	TGTGCCAGTAGTATAGAAGACAGCCGCAATCAGCCCCAGCATTTT	CASSIEDSRNQPQHF
TRBD2	few	TRBV5-1	TRBJ2-1	TGCGCCAGCAGGACTAGCGGGGGGGTATTATACAATGAGCAGTTCTTC	CASRTSGGVLYNEQFF
.	once	TRBV7-8	TRBJ1-4	TGTGCCAGCAAGGCGGAAGAGACTAATGAAAAACTGTTTTTT	CASKAEETNEKLFF
.	.	TRBV28	TRBJ2-7	TGTGCCAGCAGTTCCACTCAATCCAGGGGTTACGAGCAGTACTTC	CASSSTQSRGYEQYF
TRBD1	few	TRBV4-2	TRBJ2-7	TGTGCCAGCAGCCAAGGGATGGGGACAGGGAGCCACGAGCAGTACTTC	CASSQGMGTGSHEQYF
.	.	TRBV7-2	TRBJ2-3	TGTGCCAGCAGCTTAAGTAGCGTGGCGCAGTATTTT	CASSLSSVAQYF
TRBD1	.	TRBV5-1	TRBJ2-6	TGCGCCAGCAGCTTGAGGGACAGGTCCGTCTCTGGGGCCAACGTCCTGACTTTC	CASSLRDRSVSGANVLTF
TRBD1	.	TRBV11-3	TRBJ2-1	TGTGCCAGCAGCTTAGGGACAGGGCCGTACAATGAGCAGTTCTTC	CASSLGTGPYNEQFF
.	.	TRBV6-1	TRBJ2-2	TGTGCCAGCAGTGGGCAGGGGAGAAATACCGGGGAGCTGTTTTTT	CASSGQGRNTGELFF
.	.	TRBV5-1	TRBJ2-7	TGCGCCAGCAGCTTGGATTTTGGCGGCCCCGACCTCCGGTGGTACTTC	CASSLDFGGPDLRWYF
.	.	TRBV4-2	TRBJ2-6	TGTGCCAGCAGTCAAGGTGTTGGAGGCGGGTCTGGGGCCAACGTCCTGACTTTC	CASSQGVGGGSGANVLTF